This T cell receptor (beta chain) appears in the sequencing data of a study of blood T cells in healthy people across ages. The J segment lost 0 bases and the V segment lost 4 bases, leaving 10 bases of the junction unmatched. The CDR3 runs 17 residues. The germline gives CDR1 SNHLY, CDR2 FYNNEI. With a J-beta primer mix and a sample-barcoded 5' primer, a second PCR ran 7 to 11 cycles. One entry per CDR3 protein results from TCRdb running MiXCR on the 5' RACE reads. The data show around 1,000,000 distinct CDR3 sequences, 20% to 25% seen once. This clonotype occurred a few times. These data were also filed under a second study, of T cells of mothers and their children.

The J gene is TRBJ2-5, the V gene TRBV2; the match to TRBD2 covers 8 bases. Input material: blood. This TCR came from a girl aged 2-10 years in good health. The CDR3 sequence: CASSVLKLAGYQETQYF. Here the CDR3 DNA reads TGTGCCAGCAGTGTCTTAAAGTTAGCGGGGTACCAAGAGACCCAGTACTTC.